The rows below give T cell receptor beta chains drawn from one sample of a study of vaccination effects on CD4 cells after COVID-19. Produced via immunoSEQ multiplex PCR; TCRdb's table is partial and in-frame only. The table shows about 47,000 clones, with roughly three quarters occurring only once. These receptors' antigens are unknown. The sequences come from CD4+ T cells from PBMCs cultured without peptide, collected after COVID-19 vaccination. The receptors here all came from a human donor who received a COVID-19 vaccine. Each CDR3 is given with its conserved first and last residue. Each record gives: V gene, clone size, J gene, D gene, CDR3 DNA, CDR3 protein. The D gene is left open where the match is weak. The size entry is marked missing in some rows and otherwise reads once, few, many or a size class.

>TRBV10-3|-|TRBJ2-1|TRBD2
TGTGCCGCTAGCGGGGGGCCAAGCTCCTACAATGAGCAGTTCTTC
CAASGGPSSYNEQFF
>TRBV10-3|-|TRBJ2-7|-
TGTGCCATCAGTGGGGGACGGGGGCAGGGAACCTACGAGCAGTACTTC
CAISGGRGQGTYEQYF
>TRBV5-1|-|TRBJ1-2|-
TGCGCCAGCAGCTTGACAGGAGACATCAATTCGAACTATGGCTACACCTTC
CASSLTGDINSNYGYTF
>TRBV18|few|TRBJ1-2|-
TGTGCCAGCTCAGACGGAAGCATAACCTATGGCTACACCTTC
CASSDGSITYGYTF
>TRBV18|once|TRBJ2-4|-
TGTGCCAGCTCACCACAGGGCGCCAAAAACATTCAGTACTTC
CASSPQGAKNIQYF
>TRBV2|-|TRBJ2-3|-
TGTGCCAGCCCGCGGGGAGCGATTAGCACAGATACGCAGTATTTT
CASPRGAISTDTQYF
>TRBV7-9|once|TRBJ2-3|TRBD1
TGTGCCAGCAGCAATCCGACAGGGGTCCCAACGCAGTATTTT
CASSNPTGVPTQYF
>TRBV7-8|few|TRBJ2-2|-
TGTGCCAGCAGCCAAGAAACCGGGGAGCTGTTTTTT
CASSQETGELFF
>TRBV7-8|-|TRBJ2-5|TRBD2
TGTGCCAGCAGCCGTTGGCGCGGGAGGCGACAAGAGACCCAGTACTTC
CASSRWRGRRQETQYF
>TRBV7-9|few|TRBJ2-7|TRBD1
TGTGCCAGCAGTTCGACAGGGTTATATGAGCAGTACTTC
CASSSTGLYEQYF
>TRBV6-1|-|TRBJ2-1|-
TGTGCCAGCAGTGAACTCGAAAGCTCCTACAATGAGCAGTTCTTC
CASSELESSYNEQFF
>TRBV9|-|TRBJ1-3|-
TGTGCCAGCAGCGTAGGGGCAGGCTCTGGAAACACCATATATTTT
CASSVGAGSGNTIYF
>TRBV4-2|-|TRBJ2-2|-
TGTGCCAGCAGCCACGGGGTAGGGACCGGGGAGCTGTTTTTT
CASSHGVGTGELFF
>TRBV6-5|-|TRBJ1-1|TRBD1
TGTGCCAGCAGAGAGTTGCAGGGGGCGAAGGCTTTCTTT
CASRELQGAKAFF
>TRBV6-5|-|TRBJ1-1|-
TGTGCCAGCAGTCGCGGACTCGGTGAAGCTTTCTTT
CASSRGLGEAFF
>TRBV28|-|TRBJ2-7|TRBD1
TGTGCCAGCACCCCCGGGACAGGGCTTGACGAGCAGTACTTC
CASTPGTGLDEQYF
>TRBV6-4|few|TRBJ2-2|-
TGTGCCAGCAGTGCAAGGCGGGGGAACACCGGGGAGCTGTTTTTT
CASSARRGNTGELFF
>TRBV3-1/TRBV3-2|-|TRBJ2-1|TRBD1
TGTGCCAGCAGCCGGGGTCCGGGACAGGGGGCGCGTGAGCAGTTCTTC
CASSRGPGQGAREQFF
>TRBV10-3|-|TRBJ2-7|-
TGTGCCATCAGTGAGACTAGATCCTACGAGCAGTACTTC
CAISETRSYEQYF
>TRBV21-1|-|TRBJ2-6|-
TGTGCCAGCAGCAAAGCCCCATGCGACAGGGACATCCCCGGGGACAACGTCCTGACTTTC
CASSKAPCDRDIPGDNVLTF
>TRBV6-5|-|TRBJ1-1|-
TGTGCCAGCATGAGGGGGACTGAAGCTTTCTTT
CASMRGTEAFF
>TRBV4-2|-|TRBJ2-7|TRBD2
TGTGCCAGCAGCCGGCAGGGACTAGTCTACGAGCAGTACTTC
CASSRQGLVYEQYF
>TRBV19|many|TRBJ1-5|TRBD1
TGTGCCAGCCGCCGGGACAGGGTCTCGAATCAGCCCCAGCATTTT
CASRRDRVSNQPQHF
>TRBV11-2|-|TRBJ2-7|TRBD1
TGTGCCAGCAGCTTAGAGGGACAGGTGGGAATATACGAGCAGTACTTC
CASSLEGQVGIYEQYF
>TRBV7-9|-|TRBJ1-3|TRBD1
TGTGCCAGCAGCCCCGGACAGGGGGCCAGAAACACCATATATTTT
CASSPGQGARNTIYF
>TRBV21-1|-|TRBJ2-1|-
TGTGCCAGCAGCAACCCTGGGGCTCCCTCTTACAATGAGCAGTTCTTC
CASSNPGAPSYNEQFF
>TRBV6-5|-|TRBJ1-1|-
TGTGCCAGCAGAGGGGGGACAATGAACACTGAAGCTTTCTTT
CASRGGTMNTEAFF
>TRBV15|-|TRBJ2-7|TRBD1
TGTGCCACCAGCTCTCAGACAGGGGGAAATTACGAGCAGTACTTC
CATSSQTGGNYEQYF
>TRBV4-1|once|TRBJ2-1|-
TGCGCCAGCAGCCTTACTACAGGGAATGAGCAGTTCTTC
CASSLTTGNEQFF
>TRBV6-5|-|TRBJ1-1|TRBD1
TGTGCCGCCCGGACAGGGGTCTATGCTGAAGCTTTCTTT
CAARTGVYAEAFF
>TRBV6-4|-|TRBJ1-2|TRBD1
TGTGCCAGCAGTCGAACCTTCGGACAGGGCCTCTATGGCTACACCTTC
CASSRTFGQGLYGYTF
>TRBV7-6|-|TRBJ1-1|-
TGTGCCAGCAGCGTCGGGTCCGGGGCGGAGAACACTGAAGCTTTCTTT
CASSVGSGAENTEAFF
>TRBV12-2|few|TRBJ1-2|-
TGTGCAAGTCGCTTAAATCGCAACCAGTCTAACTATGGCTACACCTTC
CASRLNRNQSNYGYTF
>TRBV12-3/TRBV12-4|few|TRBJ2-7|-
TGTGCCAGCAGGGGACAATCTAGCGAGCAGTACTTC
CASRGQSSEQYF
>TRBV20-1|-|TRBJ1-1|-
TGCAGTGCTAGTGATTTTGTTGGGGGGGCAGCTTTCTTT
CSASDFVGGAAFF
>TRBV6-6|-|TRBJ2-7|-
TGTGCCAGCAGCGTGGCTAGCGTTTCCTACGAGCAGTACTTC
CASSVASVSYEQYF
>TRBV19|-|TRBJ1-3|TRBD1
TGTGCCAGTAGCGATAACAGGGGGAACACCATATATTTT
CASSDNRGNTIYF
>TRBV4-1|-|TRBJ1-5|-
TGCGCCAGCAGCCACGAGGACAGTAGCAATCAGCCCCAGCATTTT
CASSHEDSSNQPQHF
>TRBV6-2/TRBV6-3|once|TRBJ2-1|TRBD2
TGTGCCAGCAGTTACAAACTAGCGGGGGGCAATGAGCAGTTCTTC
CASSYKLAGGNEQFF
>TRBV21-1|-|TRBJ1-5|-
TGTGCCAGCAGCAATAGCAATCAGCCCCAGCATTTT
CASSNSNQPQHF
>TRBV6-5|-|TRBJ2-1|TRBD2
TGTGCCAGCTCACCAGGGACTATCAATGAGCAGTTCTTC
CASSPGTINEQFF
>TRBV6-6|-|TRBJ2-5|-
TGTGCCAGCAGTTACTCGCTCGTGGAGACCCAGTACTTC
CASSYSLVETQYF